The entry that follows covers one T cell receptor (beta chain) sequence. Its antigen is still unknown. Clones were read by immunoSEQ multiplex PCR, and TCRdb kept only the in-frame ones, dropping some. The table lists tens of thousands of clones, over 65% of them singletons. The data are from a study of T cell responses to AZD1222 COVID-19 vaccine. About the research overall: Timing groups of about 4 and about 12 weeks for second doses were pooled.

The CDR3 length is 14 residues. V lost 2 bases and J lost 8, with 13 bases in between. Germline values: CDR1 MNHNS, CDR2 SASEGT. Study observations and caveats: Most donors were white British, females outnumbered males, and clonal diversity was possibly underestimated. Reports indicate that nearly half of spike-specific TCRs are directed at unmutated variant regions. After the peak T cell response, and only then, were repertoires sampled.

This clonotype was sampled from an adult in good health. The source material was peripheral blood, sampled on day 0 of AZD1222 vaccination. V usage is TRBV6-1 and J usage is TRBJ2-1, with D possibly matching TRBD1 (5 bases). The CDR3 nucleotides are TGTGCCAGCAGTGAAAGGTCAGGGCTGGATGAGCAGTTCTTC. This encodes CASSERSGLDEQFF.